Listed here are 27 T cell receptor delta chains from one sample, sequenced in a study of γδ T cells in repeated Plasmodium falciparum infection. TCRdb redid clone calling on the multiplex PCR reads using CATT. The sample has over 45,000 delta-chain clones, roughly 1.5% seen once. Flow sorting of PBMC yielded separate Vgamma9/Vdelta2+ and Vdelta2-negative gammadelta T cell populations for bulk repertoire analysis. The sequencing sample was made of gamma-delta T cells from blood. Receptor source: a pool of human donors (malaria-infected and uninfected, not separated).

This clone was recorded a few times. It is likely a read error: a sequence one base away is far more abundant. Distinct nucleotide sequences in the sample also encode this CDR3. The gene calls are TRDV1 and TRDJ1; 9 nucleotides line up with TRDD3. The CDR3 loop spans 22 amino acids. J was trimmed by 3 bases and V by 3 bases; bases with no gene match: 26. Germline loops: CDR1 TSWWSYY, CDR2 QGS. CDR3 DNA: TGTGCTCTTGGGGAGAGAAGGCGTTCCTACGGACTCGGGGGGATACTCTCCGATAAACTCATCTTT. Protein: CALGERRRSYGLGGILSDKLIF.

In this sample, this clone turned up many times. V and J are TRDV1 and TRDJ1; TRDD3 is a possible D gene (8 bases). TCRdb lists no J gene, so it was determined here by aligning the DNA to germline. Germline lookup yields CDR1 TSWWSYY and CDR2 QGS. The CDR3 has 24 amino acids. The V and J ends lost 4 bases and 0 bases respectively, with 39 bases between them. CDR3: CALGGPVPTGDYNWGPWYTDKLIF. For the CDR3, the DNA is TGTGCTCTTGGGGGACCCGTTCCTACTGGGGATTACAACTGGGGGCCTTGGTACACCGATAAACTCATCTTT.

This clone was detected only a few times. This could be a read error, since a much larger clone is one nucleotide away. Other DNA sequences in this sample translate to the same CDR3. The V gene is TRDV2, the J gene TRDJ1, with 11 bases that match TRDD3. TCRdb supplies no J gene; here it was assigned by aligning the nucleotide sequence to germline. The V gene's germline CDR1 is GEAIGNYY and CDR2 EKD. The CDR3 covers 19 residues. CDR3 in DNA: TGCGCCTGTGACACCGTTGGGGTACTGGGGGATAGTAAAGACGATAAACTCATCTTT. Amino acids: CACDTVGVLGDSKDDKLIF.

The table lists this clone with many counts. TCRdb attributes to this sequence the protein of a much larger clone, which differs from the DNA translation at residue 16; a read error is likely, and the protein displayed is translated from the DNA. The genes are TRDV1 and TRDJ1, with D possibly TRDD3 on 8 matching bases. This CDR3 has 24 amino acids. The V end was cut by 3 bases, the J end by 2 bases, with 40 bases between. Germline CDR1 and CDR2: TSWWSYY and QGS. In DNA, the CDR3 is TGTGCTCTTGGGGATCGCAAGGCCTTCCTTTCCTCGTACTGGGGGCCCCGAGGAACCGATAAACTCATCTTT. It encodes CALGDRKAFLSSYWGPRGTDKLIF.

A note on this clone: The protein TCRdb gives is from a much larger clone and does not agree with this DNA's translation at residue 20, likely a read error; the protein shown here comes from the DNA. The chain combines TRDV2 with TRDJ1; 9 bases line up with TRDD3. The J gene, not given by TCRdb, was assigned here from a germline match of the nucleotide sequence. The CDR3 length is 23 residues. In germline, CDR1 is GEAIGNYY, CDR2 EKD. The CDR3 nucleotides read TGTGCCTGTGACACCATAAGTCCTACGCGTACTGGGGGACCTCCCCGGGGATCCGATGAACTCATCTTT. Translated, it gives CACDTISPTRTGGPPRGSDELIF.

Comment on this clone: A far larger clone differs by one base, so this is likely a read error. The same CDR3 also results from other DNA sequences found in this sample. The chain recombines TRDV3 with TRDJ1; a weak D match, TRDD3 (5 bases). The CDR3 covers 16 residues. The germline V gene has CDR1 TVYSNPD and CDR2 GDNSRS (reference sequence). The CDR3 sequence is CASKSRGGIHTDKLIF. In DNA form, the CDR3 reads TGTGCTTCTAAAAGTCGGGGAGGTATCCACACCGATAAACTCATCTTT.

This clone has at least ten counts. TCRdb's listed protein matches a much larger clone and diverges from this DNA's translation at residue 2, likely through a read error; the protein shown comes from the DNA. The chain uses TRDV1 and TRDJ1, with 9 bases matching TRDD3. The J gene is not listed in TCRdb, so it was assigned here from a DNA match to germline. Germline values: CDR1 TSWWSYY, CDR2 QGS. The CDR3 sequence is 17 residues long. The DNA for the CDR3 is TGTTCTCTTGGGGTCGGGGCTGGGGGATTCTCTACCGATAAACTCATCTTT. It translates to CSLGVGAGGFSTDKLIF.

Sample share makes this clone medium-sized. Distinct nucleotide sequences in the sample also encode this CDR3. The chain recombines TRDV1 with TRDJ1; 10 bases match TRDD3. V trimming: 1 base; J trimming: 4 bases; junction bases outside the gene matches: 12. The CDR3 loop spans 18 amino acids. Germline assignment: CDR1 TSWWSYY and CDR2 QGS. Here the CDR3 reads CALGERAPEGDTGDKLIF. CDR3 nucleotide sequence: TGTGCTCTTGGGGAACGCGCCCCAGAGGGGGATACGGGCGATAAACTCATCTTT.

Only a few counts were recorded for this clone. TCRdb's listed protein matches a much larger clone and diverges from this DNA's translation at residue 15, likely through a read error; the protein shown comes from the DNA. The CDR3 DNA reads TGTGCCTGTGAGTCCGTACTGGGGGATACGCGTAGCTCCTGGGGCACCCGACAGATGTTTTTC. It yields the protein CACESVLGDTRSSWGTRQMFF. The rearrangement links TRDV2 to TRDJ3; 13 nucleotides match TRDD3. Here the J gene was assigned by germline matching of the DNA, as TCRdb has none. CDR1 and CDR2 from the germline V gene are GEAIGNYY and EKD. The CDR3 runs 21 residues.

As concerns this clone: A read error likely explains why the TCRdb protein, taken from a much larger clone, differs from this DNA's translation at residue 5; the protein shown is translated from the DNA. The V gene is TRDV1, the J gene TRDJ1; 9 nucleotides agree with TRDD3. TCRdb carries no J gene annotation; the J gene was assigned here by matching the DNA with germline. Losses at the gene ends were 5 bases for V and 1 base for J; bases not matched to a gene: 11. There are 17 residues in the CDR3. Germline V lookup: CDR1 TSWWSYY, CDR2 QGS. CDR3 coding DNA: TGTGCTCTTGGGAACATCTCTGGGGGATTCCTCACCGATAAACTCATCTTT. Protein: CALGNISGGFLTDKLIF.

With respect to this clone: The protein in TCRdb stems from a much larger clone and differs at residue 16 from this DNA's translation, likely a read error; here the protein is translated from the DNA. V usage is TRDV1 and J usage is TRDJ1, with a weak D call TRDD3 (5 bases). The J gene was not available in TCRdb and was assigned here by matching the DNA to germline segments. This CDR3 is 19 amino acids long. The germline V gene has CDR1 TSWWSYY and CDR2 QGS. The CDR3: CALGEVNFYPGILTDELIF. CDR3 nucleotide sequence: TGTGCTCTTGGGGAAGTGAATTTCTACCCCGGGATTCTGACCGATGAACTCATCTTT.

Worth noting for this clone: Translating this DNA gives a protein that differs at residue 3 from the TCRdb one, which belongs to a much larger clone; a read error is likely, and the protein shown is this translation. The chain employs TRDV1 and TRDJ1, with D perhaps matching TRDD3 (5 bases). No J segment appears in TCRdb, so it was assigned here by matching the sequence to germline. V lost 10 bases and J lost 10, with 25 bases in between. This CDR3 region has 14 residues. CDR1 is TSWWSYY, CDR2 QGS, per germline. Here the CDR3 reads CAPGRVAGTPGLIF. CDR3 sequence (DNA): TGTGCTCCTGGAAGAGTCGCTGGGACCCCAGGACTCATCTTT.

This clone was observed at least ten times. The chain couples TRDV1 to TRDJ1; 11 bases line up with TRDD3. Germline CDR1 TSWWSYY, CDR2 QGS. V was pared by 5 bases and J by 1 base, with 12 bases of the junction left unmatched. CDR3 length equals 18 residues. The CDR3 here is CALGRPESGGYSTDKLIF. The DNA for the CDR3 is TGTGCTCTTGGGCGCCCGGAATCTGGGGGATACAGCACCGATAAACTCATCTTT.

The table lists this clone with a few counts. A far larger clone is off by one base, so a read error is likely. The same CDR3 arises from other DNA sequences in this sample as well. The chain employs TRDV1 and TRDJ1, with a weak D call TRDD3 (5 bases). The J gene is not listed in TCRdb, so it was assigned here from a DNA match to germline. The CDR3 is 18 residues long. Trimming removed 3 bases from V and 0 bases from J, with 20 bases in between. CDR1 and CDR2 from the germline V gene are TSWWSYY and QGS. The CDR3: CALGDAPGGGQYTDKLIF. CDR3 in DNA: TGTGCTCTTGGGGACGCCCCCGGAGGGGGGCAGTACACCGATAAACTCATCTTT.

With regard to this clone: This sequence is one base from a far larger clone and is likely a read error. The same CDR3 can be traced to other DNA sequences in this sample. This sequence joins TRDV1 and TRDJ1; 12 nucleotides align to TRDD3. The length of the CDR3 is 21 residues. With 3 bases clipped from V and 4 bases from J, the junction kept 21 bases outside the gene matches. CDR1 is TSWWSYY and CDR2 is QGS in the germline V gene. CDR3: CALGERPGVLWGIRFRDKLIF. DNA of the CDR3: TGTGCTCTTGGGGAGCGACCGGGTGTGCTCTGGGGGATACGGTTTCGCGATAAACTCATCTTT.

This clone has ten or more counts. J is TRDJ3 and V is TRDV2, with 9 positions matching TRDD3. TCRdb gives no J gene; it was assigned here by matching the DNA to germline. Germline assignment: CDR1 GEAIGNYY and CDR2 EKD. This CDR3 contains 23 residues. After removal of 2 bases from V and 0 bases from J, the junction contained 19 bases not matched to a gene. This chain's CDR3 is CACDRLPTEVLGESSWDTRQMFF. CDR3 sequence (DNA): TGTGCCTGTGACAGATTACCTACGGAGGTACTGGGGGAAAGCTCCTGGGACACCCGACAGATGTTTTTC.

The sample holds a few counts of this clone. A far larger clone is just one base off, so this is likely a read error. The same CDR3 also results from other DNA sequences found in this sample. This chain connects TRDV1 to TRDJ1, with D tentatively TRDD3 (6 bases). TCRdb gives no J gene; it was assigned here by matching the DNA to germline. V gave up 4 bases and J gave up 0 bases, with 15 bases separating them. This CDR3 is 16 amino acids long. In germline, CDR1 is TSWWSYY, CDR2 QGS. The CDR3 nucleotides read TGTGCTCTTGGGGGCACACGGTGGGGATACACCGATAAACTCATCTTT. Translated: CALGGTRWGYTDKLIF.

Comment on this clone: The protein recorded in TCRdb matches a much larger clone and deviates from this DNA's translation at residue 5, suggesting a read error; the protein here is obtained by translating the DNA. The rearrangement joins TRDV1 to TRDJ1; 11 positions match TRDD3. The J gene was missing in TCRdb and was found by matching the end of the DNA to germline. Per the germline V gene, CDR1 is TSWWSYY and CDR2 is QGS. V shed 4 bases, J shed 6 bases, and the junction held 10 bases outside the gene matches. The CDR3 is 16 residues long. DNA for the CDR3: TGTGCTCTTGGGGCTACGATACTGGGGGATATCTATAAACTCATCTTT. Residues: CALGATILGDIYKLIF.

Turning to this clone: For this DNA, TCRdb reports the protein of a much larger clone, which diverges at residue 6, most likely from a read error; the protein presented here is translated directly from the DNA. This sequence joins TRDV1 and TRDJ1; 9 bases match TRDD3. No J gene is reported in TCRdb; it was inferred here by comparing the DNA with germline. Trimming removed 8 bases from V and 3 bases from J; junction bases left unmatched: 16. The germline gives CDR1 TSWWSYY, CDR2 QGS. The CDR3 covers 17 residues. The CDR3 DNA follows: TGTGCTCTTCACCCGCTTCCTAAACTGGGGGACGCCGATAAACTCATCTTT. Protein product: CALHPLPKLGDADKLIF.

Note on this clone: Given a much more abundant clone one base away, this may be a read error. The rearrangement links TRDV1 to TRDJ1; D unclear. Germline V lookup: CDR1 TSWWSYY, CDR2 QGS. This CDR3 has 18 residues. V was clipped by 7 bases and J by 0 bases, with 24 bases between them. CDR3 nucleotides: TGTGCTCTTGTTCTTACTTTCTCACGGCTCAAGGACACCGATAAACTCATCTTT. Its translation is CALVLTFSRLKDTDKLIF.

This clone was counted a few times. With a far larger clone one base away, a read error is the likely cause. This same CDR3 is encoded by further DNA sequences in the sample. V is TRDV1 and J is TRDJ1; D remains ambiguous. The J gene is not listed in TCRdb, so it was assigned here from a DNA match to germline. CDR3 length: 22 amino acids. CDR1 TSWWSYY and CDR2 QGS come from the germline V gene. The V end lost 1 base, the J end lost 5 bases, and 35 bases lay between the germline ends. CDR3 nucleotides: TGTGCTCTTGGGGAACAGTTTTCGGAATATTTTCCCCGCCCGGTTGCTTCGGATAAACTCATCTTT. Translating it yields CALGEQFSEYFPRPVASDKLIF.

This clone has more than one count but fewer than ten. For this DNA, TCRdb reports the protein of a much larger clone, which diverges at residue 11, most likely from a read error; the protein presented here is translated directly from the DNA. Other DNA variants within this sample encode the same CDR3. V gene TRDV1 combines with J gene TRDJ1; D gene unclear. Looked up from germline, CDR1 is TSWWSYY and CDR2 is QGS. Deletions cut 3 bases from V and 3 bases from J, with 17 bases between. CDR3 size: 16 residues. Here the CDR3 reads CALGELLRNDADKLIF. CDR3 sequence (DNA): TGTGCTCTTGGGGAGCTACTCCGGAATGACGCCGATAAACTCATCTTT.

This clone was recorded many times. The mismatch at residue 3 between this DNA's translation and the TCRdb protein of a much larger clone likely reflects a read error; the protein shown is translated from the DNA. The rearrangement joins TRDV1 to TRDJ1, with TRDD3 matching 9 bases. The CDR3 runs to 19 residues. In germline, CDR1 is TSWWSYY, CDR2 QGS. The CDR3 is CAIGEKAILGEIYTDKLIF. The DNA of the CDR3 is TGTGCTATTGGGGAAAAGGCGATACTGGGGGAGATATACACCGATAAACTCATCTTT.

V usage is TRDV3 and J usage is TRDJ3; TRDD3 agrees at 7 bases. The J gene is not listed in TCRdb, so it was assigned here from a DNA match to germline. The V gene end was trimmed by 2 bases and the J gene end by 6 bases; junction bases not matched to a gene: 19. CDR3 length equals 19 residues. The germline CDR1 and CDR2 sequences are TVYSNPD and GDNSRS (reference sequence). CDR3 bases: TGTGCCTTTGAATCACGGGGGGATCCCGAGCTCCTGGACACCCGACAGATGTTTTTC. This gives the protein CAFESRGDPELLDTRQMFF.

In regard to this clone: TCRdb assigns this DNA the protein of a much larger clone, which departs from its translation at residue 13; this likely reflects a read error, and the protein shown comes from translating the DNA. The J gene is TRDJ1, the V gene TRDV3; D possibly corresponds to TRDD3 (5 bases). Germline CDR1 is TVYSNPD and CDR2 is GDNSRS (reference sequence). This CDR3 is built from 15 residues. CDR3 residues: CALPAGTKGTDKHIF. CDR3 nucleotide sequence: TGTGCCTTGCCGGCGGGGACCAAGGGGACCGATAAACACATCTTT.

Comments on this clone: This DNA's translation and the protein TCRdb lists, from a much larger clone, do not match at residue 8, likely due to a read error; the protein shown is translated from the DNA. This chain joins TRDV2 and TRDJ3; a weak D match, TRDD3 (5 bases). The J gene, missing from TCRdb, was assigned here through DNA to germline matching. This CDR3 spans 15 amino acids. V lost 0 bases to trimming and J lost 6 bases, with 8 bases between them. Germline V gives CDR1 GEAIGNYY, CDR2 EKD. The CDR3 loop reads CACDTVGMDTRQMFF. In nucleotides, the CDR3 is TGTGCCTGTGACACCGTCGGGATGGACACCCGACAGATGTTTTTC.

At least ten counts were recorded for this clone. One end of the junction is discordant with germline, which a read error may explain. Distinct nucleotide sequences in the sample also encode this CDR3. The genes are TRDV3 and TRDJ1; D gene unclear. The CDR3 has 17 amino acids. Germline V CDR1 and CDR2: TVYSNPD, GDNSRS (reference sequence). The CDR3 DNA is TGTGCCTTTAGGGACACCTTTCCCCTGTACACTACCGGTAAACTCATCTTT. Translating it yields CAFRDTFPLYTTGKLIF.